This TCR beta chain is from a study of Tregs in tolerant kidney transplant recipients. Trimming took 0 bases from V and 4 from J; bases not matched to a gene: 1. The CDR3 totals 14 residues. Germline V CDR1 and CDR2: SGHNT, YYREEE (reference sequence). Assay: immunoSEQ multiplex PCR; the TCRdb copy retains only in-frame clones and omits some. Of some 65,000 clones listed, about 83% were seen once; the top ten hold about 4.7%. This sequence was found in a human donor in good health. Sequenced input: CD4+ T cells from blood. The V gene is TRBV5-4, the J gene TRBJ1-2; TRBD1 matches 9 bases. Here the CDR3 DNA reads TGTGCCAGCAGCTTGGGGACAGGGGTCTATGGCTACACCTTC. Translating it yields CASSLGTGVYGYTF.